This passage covers 30 T cell receptor beta chains from one sample sequenced in a study of T-cell memory formation after mild COVID-19 (dated by TCRdb to about 2021). The method behind the library was 5' RACE. The listed sequencing device is Illumina NovaSeq 6000. TCRdb reworked the public reads: Q25 trimming with fastp, MiXCR clone assembly, productive beta chains retained. Entries that share a CDR3 protein sequence are merged under the most common genes and DNA. This sample holds around 300,000 distinct CDR3 sequences; 10% to 15% were observed only once. The ten top clones hold around 21% of the sample. The specimen was PBMCs or a T cell subset sorted from them (not recorded which). The receptors come from a man between 18 and 29 years old who had mild COVID-19 (a few samples of this study predate the infection). The sample titles of this study are shuffled in the database, so cell type and time point are left out; the donor was told from shared clones.

The chain is built from TRBV20-1 and TRBJ2-5; D is perhaps TRBD2 (7 bases). V lost 6 bases and J 5 bases, leaving 19 bases between the germline ends. Germline CDR1 DFQATT, CDR2 SNEGSKA (reference sequence). This CDR3 comprises 14 residues. This CDR3 is CSATGGGAPETQYF. The DNA of the CDR3 is TGCAGTGCCACTGGGGGGGGCGCTCCGGAGACCCAGTACTTC.

This clonotype has just a few counts. The genes are TRBV7-2 and TRBJ2-7, with D possibly matching TRBD2 (5 bases). The CDR3 loop spans 14 amino acids. The V end lost 3 bases, the J end lost 7 bases, and 16 bases lay between the germline ends. CDR1 is SGHTA and CDR2 is FQGNSA in the germline V gene. The CDR3 DNA is TGTGCCAGCAGCTTCAGCATCTTGTCGGGAGAGCAGTACGTC. This codes for CASSFSILSGEQYV.

This chain links TRBV10-3 with TRBJ1-1; unclear D gene. There are 13 residues in the CDR3. Germline CDR1 is ENHRY and CDR2 is SYGVKD. The V and J ends lost 3 bases and 0 bases respectively, with 5 bases between them. The CDR3 protein is CAISEQMNTEAFF. In DNA, the CDR3 is TGTGCCATCAGTGAACAGATGAACACTGAAGCTTTCTTT.

V usage is TRBV24-1 and J usage is TRBJ2-2; D possibly corresponds to TRBD2 (6 bases). Germline loops: CDR1 KGHDR, CDR2 SFDVKD. CDR3 length: 14 amino acids. V was clipped by 5 bases and J by 7 bases, with 13 bases between them. Written as DNA, the CDR3 is TGTGCCACCAGTGTCTCCTCGACTAGCGGGGAGCTGTTTTTT. Translated, it gives CATSVSSTSGELFF.

This sequence joins TRBV29-1 and TRBJ2-7, with TRBD1 identical over 9 bases. V was clipped by 6 bases and J by 3 bases; unmatched bases: 6. CDR1 and CDR2 from the germline V gene are SQVTM and ANQGSEA. The CDR3 runs 13 residues. As DNA, the CDR3 is TGCAGCGTGAGACAGGGGGACTTCTACGAGCAGTACTTC. The encoded protein is CSVRQGDFYEQYF.

The chain joins TRBV28 to TRBJ2-3, with 7 nucleotides matching TRBD2. The germline V gene encodes CDR1 MDHEN and CDR2 SYDVKM. Unmatched junction bases numbered 4, after V lost 2 bases and J lost 8 bases. The CDR3 covers 13 residues. The CDR3, as DNA: TGTGCCAGCAGTTTAGGGTGGGAGGGTACGCAGTATTTT. Translating gives CASSLGWEGTQYF. Full variable domain (outside the CDR3, taken from reference TRBV28 and TRBJ2-3): DVKVTQSSRYLVKRTGEKVFLECVQDMDHENMFWYRQDPGLGLRLIYFSYDVKMKEKGDIPEGYSVSREKKERFSLILESASTNQTSMYLCASSLGWEGTQYFGPGTRLTVL.

This clonotype was detected only a few times. The chain links TRBV3-1 to TRBJ1-5, with D possibly matching TRBD1 (6 bases). The V end lost 4 bases, the J end lost 8 bases, and 15 bases lay between the germline ends. This CDR3 has 14 residues. Germline CDR1 reads LGHDT; CDR2 reads YNNKEL (reference sequence). The CDR3 spells CASSPPGGREPQHF. CDR3 coding DNA: TGTGCCAGCAGCCCCCCCGGGGGGCGTGAGCCCCAGCATTTT.

The CDR3 coding sequence is TGTGCCAGCAGTTTAGGCCGGGGGGCCGCCTACGAGCAGTACGTC. This sequence encodes CASSLGRGAAYEQYV. The chain joins TRBV28 to TRBJ2-7, with D possibly TRBD2 on 7 matching bases. CDR3 size: 15 residues. The germline CDR1 and CDR2 sequences are MDHEN and SYDVKM. V was clipped by 2 bases and J by 2 bases, with 13 bases between them.

This clonotype has just a few counts. The chain links TRBV7-6 to TRBJ2-3; TRBD2 matches 12 bases. Germline values: CDR1 SGHVS, CDR2 FNYEAQ. There are 17 residues in the CDR3. Unmatched junction bases numbered 2, after V lost 0 bases and J lost 1 base. The CDR3 loop is CASSLALAGGRTDTQYF. For the CDR3, the DNA is TGTGCCAGCAGCTTAGCACTAGCGGGGGGACGCACAGATACGCAGTATTTT. Full variable domain (remainder filled in from reference TRBV7-6 and TRBJ2-3): GAGVSQSPRYKVTKRGQDVALRCDPISGHVSLYWYRQALGQGPEFLTYFNYEAQQDKSGLPNDRFSAERPEGSISTLTIQRTEQRDSAMYRCASSLALAGGRTDTQYFGPGTRLTVL.

There are a few counts of this clonotype. The CDR3 DNA reads as TGTGCCAGCTCACCACCTCCGGGAAATGAGCAGTTCTTC. Its protein product is CASSPPPGNEQFF. The V call is TRBV18, the J call TRBJ2-1, with D perhaps TRBD2 (5 bases). V lost 0 bases and J lost 7, with 7 bases in between. There are 13 residues in the CDR3. Germline V gives CDR1 KGHSH, CDR2 LQKENI.

The rearrangement joins TRBV10-3 to TRBJ2-4; tentatively, D is TRBD1 or TRBD2 (5 bases each). The germline V gene encodes CDR1 ENHRY and CDR2 SYGVKD. This CDR3 contains 13 residues. The V gene lost 7 bases and the J gene lost 2 bases, with 9 bases spanning the gap. The DNA for the CDR3 is TGTGCCATCACCGAGGGACCCAAAAACATTCAGTACTTC. Translated: CAITEGPKNIQYF.

This clonotype was recorded a few times. The gene calls are TRBV5-1 and TRBJ1-1; no reliable D call. CDR3 length equals 12 residues. Germline CDR1 reads SGHRS; CDR2 reads YFSETQ. Deletions cut 7 bases from V and 3 bases from J, with 10 bases between. In DNA form, the CDR3 reads TGCGCCAGCCGGGCAGACTACACTGAAGCTTTCTTT. Translation: CASRADYTEAFF.

This clonotype was observed at least ten times. The chain combines TRBV29-1 with TRBJ2-7; D unresolved. The CDR3 covers 12 residues. Trimming pared 1 base from V and 3 bases from J, leaving 7 bases between. The germline CDR1 and CDR2 sequences are SQVTM and ANQGSEA. The CDR3 spells CSVEVADYEQYF. The CDR3 bases are TGCAGCGTTGAAGTAGCCGACTACGAGCAGTACTTC.

The sample holds many counts of this clonotype. V and J are TRBV5-1 and TRBJ2-5; no firm D call. V lost 0 bases and J 2 bases, leaving 17 bases between the germline ends. This CDR3 is 17 amino acids long. Looked up from germline, CDR1 is SGHRS and CDR2 is YFSETQ. The CDR3 DNA reads as TGCGCCAGCAGCTTGGTTCGGGCAGGAACGATACAAGAGACCCAGTACTTC. Translation: CASSLVRAGTIQETQYF.

This clonotype turned up a few times. The chain links TRBV6-2 or TRBV6-3 to TRBJ2-3; the D gene is possibly TRBD1 (7 bases). The germline CDR1 and CDR2 sequences are MNHEY and SVGEGT. Trimming stripped 3 bases from V and 8 bases from J, with 9 bases between. There are 12 residues in the CDR3. In DNA, the CDR3 is TGTGCCAGCAGTTATCAGGGGGGTACGCAGTATTTT. Protein sequence: CASSYQGGTQYF.

This clonotype showed up many times. This chain joins TRBV7-3 and TRBJ1-5, with D perhaps matching TRBD1 (6 bases). The CDR3 length is 17 residues. Trimming removed 2 bases from V and 4 bases from J, with 18 bases in between. From germline, CDR1 is SGHTA and CDR2 FQGTGA. CDR3 in DNA: TGTGCCAGCAGCTTACCTGCCGACAGGAACCGAAATCAGCCCCAGCATTTT. It is translated as CASSLPADRNRNQPQHF.

This chain uses TRBV7-9 with TRBJ2-2, with a weak D call TRBD2 (6 bases). V was cut by 5 bases and J by 7 bases, with 14 bases left in between. This CDR3 region has 14 residues. CDR1 is SEHNR, CDR2 FQNEAQ, per germline (reference sequence). The CDR3 loop is CASSRDFPSGELFF. CDR3 bases: TGTGCCAGCAGCCGGGACTTTCCGAGCGGGGAGCTGTTTTTT.

V and J are TRBV28 and TRBJ2-1; 8 bases fit TRBD1. The CDR3 length is 14 residues. V lost 10 bases and J lost 5; bases outside the gene matches: 10. The germline CDR1 and CDR2 sequences are MDHEN and SYDVKM. DNA for the CDR3: TGTGCCATCCAGACAGGGGCGGTCAACAATGAGCAGTTCTTC. Translated: CAIQTGAVNNEQFF. The entire variable domain, with the rest obtained from reference TRBV28 and TRBJ2-1, is as follows: DVKVTQSSRYLVKRTGEKVFLECVQDMDHENMFWYRQDPGLGLRLIYFSYDVKMKEKGDIPEGYSVSREKKERFSLILESASTNQTSMYLCAIQTGAVNNEQFFGPGTRLTVL.

The table lists this clonotype with a few counts. CDR3 bases: TGTGCCAGCAGTGCTTCGGCCTATAGCAATCAGCCCCAGCATTTT. It is translated as CASSASAYSNQPQHF. The J gene is TRBJ1-5, the V gene TRBV6-1; no definite D call. Germline V lookup: CDR1 MNHNS, CDR2 SASEGT. The CDR3 consists of 15 residues. V was pared by 4 bases and J by 0 bases, with 10 bases between.

The chain has TRBV7-2 and TRBJ2-5; D is unresolved. The CDR3 is 14 amino acids. CDR1 and CDR2 (germline): SGHTA, FQGNSA. Trimming removed 2 bases at V and 6 bases at J, with 13 bases between. The DNA for the CDR3 is TGTGCCAGCAGCTTACTCCCCCAAGGGCAGACCCAGTACTTC. Amino acids: CASSLLPQGQTQYF. The full variable domain, its missing parts supplied by reference TRBV7-2 and TRBJ2-5, is GAGVSQSPSNKVTEKGKDVELRCDPISGHTALYWYRQSLGQGLEFLIYFQGNSAPDKSGLPSDRFSAERTGGSVSTLTIQRTQQEDSAVYLCASSLLPQGQTQYFGPGTRLLVL.

Only a few counts were recorded for this clonotype. As DNA, the CDR3 is TGTGCCAGCAGCTTCGTCGGATCCTACGAGCAGTACTTC. As protein: CASSFVGSYEQYF. The chain uses TRBV7-2 and TRBJ2-7; D gene unclear. Per germline, CDR1 SGHTA and CDR2 FQGNSA. V dropped 3 bases and J dropped 1 base, with 7 bases sitting between them. This CDR3 comprises 13 residues. Supplemented by reference TRBV7-2 and TRBJ2-7, the full variable domain reads GAGVSQSPSNKVTEKGKDVELRCDPISGHTALYWYRQSLGQGLEFLIYFQGNSAPDKSGLPSDRFSAERTGGSVSTLTIQRTQQEDSAVYLCASSFVGSYEQYFGPGTRLTVT.

V usage is TRBV7-2 and J usage is TRBJ2-1; D might be TRBD2 (7 bases). The germline V and J ends were trimmed by 1 base and 7 bases, with 17 bases remaining between them. The CDR3 runs 16 residues. The V gene's germline CDR1 is SGHTA and CDR2 FQGNSA. The CDR3 region is CASSLETGLGGNEQFF. The DNA for the CDR3 is TGTGCCAGCAGCTTAGAGACCGGACTAGGGGGAAATGAGCAGTTCTTC.

V gene TRBV20-1 combines with J gene TRBJ2-1; 15 bases line up with TRBD2. The junction had 4 bases not matched to a gene; V was cut back by 6 bases and J by 1 base. This CDR3 is 16 amino acids long. Germline CDR1 and CDR2: DFQATT and SNEGSKA (reference sequence). The CDR3 here is CSARTSGGGSYNEQFF. CDR3 nucleotide sequence: TGCAGTGCCCGGACTAGCGGGGGGGGATCCTACAATGAGCAGTTCTTC.

Only a few counts were recorded for this clonotype. The V call is TRBV7-2, the J call TRBJ1-2; D remains ambiguous. Trimming left V 1 base short and J 8 bases short, with 14 bases between. Germline V lookup: CDR1 SGHTA, CDR2 FQGNSA. This CDR3 is 14 amino acids long. The CDR3 loop reads CASSLERGSHGYTF. The CDR3 DNA reads as TGTGCCAGCAGCTTAGAGCGGGGTTCCCACGGCTACACCTTC.

The J gene is TRBJ1-6, the V gene TRBV6-6; D is perhaps TRBD1 (6 bases). V lost 2 bases, J lost 7 bases, and 18 bases lay in between. The V gene's germline CDR1 is MNHNY and CDR2 SVGAGI (reference sequence). The CDR3 sequence is 17 residues long. DNA of the CDR3: TGTGCCAGCAGTTACCTCGCAGGGGAGGCCCGGAATTCACCCCTCCACTTT. Protein product: CASSYLAGEARNSPLHF.

The table lists this clonotype with a few counts. The rearrangement links TRBV18 to TRBJ2-3; 8 positions agree with TRBD1. This CDR3 has 15 residues. Per the germline V gene, CDR1 is KGHSH and CDR2 is LQKENI. Trimming took 4 bases from V and 0 from J; bases not matched to a gene: 3. The CDR3: CASSRGQVSTDTQYF. CDR3 DNA sequence: TGTGCCAGCTCACGGGGACAGGTCAGCACAGATACGCAGTATTTT.

The chain combines TRBV7-2 with TRBJ2-1; 9 bases match TRBD1. Per the germline V gene, CDR1 is SGHTA and CDR2 is FQGNSA. The CDR3 covers 16 residues. V was pared by 3 bases and J by 5 bases, with 8 bases of the junction left unmatched. For the CDR3, the DNA is TGTGCCAGCAGCTTCCCAAGGGACAGGGTCAACAATGAGCAGTTCTTC. It encodes CASSFPRDRVNNEQFF.

Only a few counts were recorded for this clonotype. The V call is TRBV7-9, the J call TRBJ1-2; 7 bases agree with TRBD1. With 1 base clipped from V and 5 bases from J, the junction kept 16 bases outside the gene matches. The CDR3 has 18 residues. The V gene's germline CDR1 is SEHNR and CDR2 FQNEAQ (reference sequence). DNA of the CDR3: TGTGCCAGCAGCTTAGAATTACGACACAGGGGTCGATGGTATGGCTACACCTTC. Amino acid sequence: CASSLELRHRGRWYGYTF.

The chain links TRBV5-1 to TRBJ2-5; 9 positions agree with TRBD2. Germline CDR1 reads SGHRS; CDR2 reads YFSETQ. With 4 bases clipped from V and 1 base from J, the junction kept 8 bases outside the gene matches. The CDR3 sequence is 16 residues long. CDR3 DNA sequence: TGCGCCAGCAGCAGGGGTCCTAGCGGGGTCCAAGAGACCCAGTACTTC. Its protein is CASSRGPSGVQETQYF.

J is TRBJ2-7 and V is TRBV12-3 or TRBV12-4; TRBD2 matches 9 bases. The CDR3 is 14 amino acids. V shed 6 bases and J 0 bases; nucleotides not matched to a gene: 3. As DNA, the CDR3 is TGTGCCAGCAGCATAGCGGGGGTCTCCTACGAGCAGTACTTC. It encodes CASSIAGVSYEQYF.